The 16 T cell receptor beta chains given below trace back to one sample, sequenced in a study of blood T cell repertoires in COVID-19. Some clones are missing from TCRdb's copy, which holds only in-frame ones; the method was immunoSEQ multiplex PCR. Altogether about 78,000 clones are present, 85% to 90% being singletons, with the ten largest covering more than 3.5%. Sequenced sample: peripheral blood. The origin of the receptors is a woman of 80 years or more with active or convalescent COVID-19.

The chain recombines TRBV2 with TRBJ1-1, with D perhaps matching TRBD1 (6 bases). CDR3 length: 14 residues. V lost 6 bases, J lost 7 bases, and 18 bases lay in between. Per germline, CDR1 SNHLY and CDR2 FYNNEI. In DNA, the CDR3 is TGTGCCAGCAGCCCACAGGGAATGGATAGTGAAGCTTTCTTT. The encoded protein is CASSPQGMDSEAFF.

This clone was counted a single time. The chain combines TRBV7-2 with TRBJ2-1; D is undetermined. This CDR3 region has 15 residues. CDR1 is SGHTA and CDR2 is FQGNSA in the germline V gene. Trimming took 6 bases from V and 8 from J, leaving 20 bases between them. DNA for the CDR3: TGTGCCAGCAGTCGACTGGTCGATCGCTTCGATGAGCAGTTCTTC. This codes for CASSRLVDRFDEQFF.

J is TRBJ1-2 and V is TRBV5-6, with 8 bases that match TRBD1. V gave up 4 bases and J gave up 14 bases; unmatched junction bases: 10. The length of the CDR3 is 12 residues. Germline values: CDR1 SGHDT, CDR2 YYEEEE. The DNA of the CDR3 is TGTGCCAGCAGCCTCGACAGGGGTGGGTGGACCTTC. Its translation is CASSLDRGGWTF.

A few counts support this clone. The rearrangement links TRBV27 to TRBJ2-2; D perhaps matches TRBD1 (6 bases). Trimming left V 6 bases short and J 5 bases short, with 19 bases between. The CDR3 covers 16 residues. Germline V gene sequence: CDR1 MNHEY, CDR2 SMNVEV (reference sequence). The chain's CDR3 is CASSQAVGARTGELFF. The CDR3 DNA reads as TGTGCCAGCAGCCAAGCCGTGGGGGCTCGAACCGGGGAGCTGTTTTTT.

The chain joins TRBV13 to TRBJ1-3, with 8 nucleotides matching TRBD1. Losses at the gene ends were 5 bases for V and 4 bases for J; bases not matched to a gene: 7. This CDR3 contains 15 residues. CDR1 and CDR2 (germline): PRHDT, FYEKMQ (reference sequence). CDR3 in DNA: TGTGCCAGCAGCCAGGCCGGGACAGGAGGAAACACCATATATTTT. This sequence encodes CASSQAGTGGNTIYF.

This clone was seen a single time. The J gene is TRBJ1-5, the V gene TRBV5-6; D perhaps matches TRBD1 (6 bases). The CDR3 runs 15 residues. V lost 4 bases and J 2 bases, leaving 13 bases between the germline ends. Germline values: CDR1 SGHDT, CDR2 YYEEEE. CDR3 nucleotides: TGTGCCAGCAGCCTTACAGGGATGGGCAATCAGCCCCAGCATTTT. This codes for CASSLTGMGNQPQHF.

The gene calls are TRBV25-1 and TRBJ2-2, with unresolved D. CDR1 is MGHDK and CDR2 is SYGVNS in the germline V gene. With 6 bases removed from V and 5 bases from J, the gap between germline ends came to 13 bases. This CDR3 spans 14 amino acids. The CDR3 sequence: CASRPRWATGELFF. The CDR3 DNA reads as TGTGCCAGCAGACCCCGGTGGGCAACCGGGGAGCTGTTTTTT.

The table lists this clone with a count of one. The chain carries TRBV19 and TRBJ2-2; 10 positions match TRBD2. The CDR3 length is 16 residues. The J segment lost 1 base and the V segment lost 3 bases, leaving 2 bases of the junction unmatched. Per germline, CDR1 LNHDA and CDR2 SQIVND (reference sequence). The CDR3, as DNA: TGTGCCAGTAGTATCCTAGCGGGAGAGAACACCGGGGAGCTGTTTTTT. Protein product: CASSILAGENTGELFF.

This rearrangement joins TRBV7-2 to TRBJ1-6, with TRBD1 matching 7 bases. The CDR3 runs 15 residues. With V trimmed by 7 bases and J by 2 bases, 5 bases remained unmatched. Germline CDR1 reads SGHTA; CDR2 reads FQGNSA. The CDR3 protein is CASTDRDAYNSPLHF. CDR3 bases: TGTGCCAGCACCGACAGGGACGCCTATAATTCACCCCTCCACTTT.

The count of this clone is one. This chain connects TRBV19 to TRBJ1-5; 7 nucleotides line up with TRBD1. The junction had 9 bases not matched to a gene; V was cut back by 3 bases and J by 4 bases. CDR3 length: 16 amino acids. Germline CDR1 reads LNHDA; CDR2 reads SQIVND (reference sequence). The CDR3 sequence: CASSMRDRDGNQPQHF. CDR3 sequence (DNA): TGTGCCAGTAGTATGCGCGACAGGGATGGTAATCAGCCCCAGCATTTT. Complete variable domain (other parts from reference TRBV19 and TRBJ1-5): DGGITQSPKYLFRKEGQNVTLSCEQNLNHDAMYWYRQDPGQGLRLIYYSQIVNDFQKGDIAEGYSVSREKKESFPLTVTSAQKNPTAFYLCASSMRDRDGNQPQHFGDGTRLSIL.

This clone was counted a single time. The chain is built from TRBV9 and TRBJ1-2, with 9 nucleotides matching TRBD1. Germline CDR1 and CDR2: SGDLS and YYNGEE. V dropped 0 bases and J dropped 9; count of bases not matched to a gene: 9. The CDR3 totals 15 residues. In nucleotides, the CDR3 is TGTGCCAGCAGCGTAGACCCCGGGACAGGGCTGAGCTACACCTTC. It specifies CASSVDPGTGLSYTF.

As DNA, the CDR3 is TGTGCCAGCAGTGACCCCCGCCGGGACAGCAGCACAGATACGCAGTATTTT. Translating gives CASSDPRRDSSTDTQYF. V is TRBV25-1 and J is TRBJ2-3; 7 bases match TRBD1. CDR1 is MGHDK, CDR2 SYGVNS, per germline. V shed 3 bases and J 0 bases; nucleotides not matched to a gene: 9. CDR3 length: 17 amino acids.

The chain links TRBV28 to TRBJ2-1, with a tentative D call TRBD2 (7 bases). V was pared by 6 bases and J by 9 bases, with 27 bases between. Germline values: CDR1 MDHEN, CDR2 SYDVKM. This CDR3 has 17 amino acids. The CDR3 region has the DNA TGTGCCAGCAGCCCTAAAATTAGGGGGGGGCAGAGGGGTGAGCAGTTCTTC. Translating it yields CASSPKIRGGQRGEQFF.

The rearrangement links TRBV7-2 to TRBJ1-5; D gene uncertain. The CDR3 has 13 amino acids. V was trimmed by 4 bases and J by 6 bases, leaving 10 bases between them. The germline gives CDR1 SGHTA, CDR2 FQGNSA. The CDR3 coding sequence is TGTGCCAGCAGCTCGTGGCCCAGTCAGCCCCAGCATTTT. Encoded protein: CASSSWPSQPQHF.

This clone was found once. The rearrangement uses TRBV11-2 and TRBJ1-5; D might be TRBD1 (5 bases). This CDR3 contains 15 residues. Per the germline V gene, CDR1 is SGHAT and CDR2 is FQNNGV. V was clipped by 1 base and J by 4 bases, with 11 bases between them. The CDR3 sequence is CASSLVPTVNQPQHF. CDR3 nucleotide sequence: TGTGCCAGCAGCTTAGTCCCGACAGTAAATCAGCCCCAGCATTTT.

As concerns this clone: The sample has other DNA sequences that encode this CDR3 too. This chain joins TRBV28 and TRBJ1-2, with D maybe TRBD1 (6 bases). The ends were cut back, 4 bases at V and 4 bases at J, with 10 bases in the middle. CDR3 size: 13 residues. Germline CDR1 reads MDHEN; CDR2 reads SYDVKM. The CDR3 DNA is TGTGCCAGCAGTTCAGACAGGCTCTATGGCTACACCTTC. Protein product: CASSSDRLYGYTF.